One and the same sample provided the 11 T cell receptor beta chains below, sequenced in a study of T cell responses to AZD1222 COVID-19 vaccine. Using immunoSEQ multiplex PCR, the repertoire was profiled, and TCRdb retains in-frame clones only, with some absent. The sample gives roughly 71,000 clones, 85% of which show up once; roughly 21% is in the top ten. The sequenced sample was peripheral blood, obtained on day 0 of AZD1222 vaccination. These receptors all stem from an adult in good health.

This clone has only one observation. This chain joins TRBV13 and TRBJ2-5; the D gene is possibly TRBD2 (7 bases). CDR1 PRHDT and CDR2 FYEKMQ come from the germline V gene (reference sequence). CDR3 length: 17 amino acids. V lost 2 bases to trimming and J lost 3 bases, with 19 bases between them. CDR3 amino acids: CASSLRSGGGFKETQYF. For the CDR3, the DNA is TGTGCCAGCAGCTTACGGTCGGGGGGCGGCTTTAAAGAGACCCAGTACTTC.

This rearrangement joins TRBV10-3 to TRBJ2-1, with a tentative D call TRBD2 (6 bases). CDR3 length: 16 amino acids. Looked up from germline, CDR1 is ENHRY and CDR2 is SYGVKD. Between the trimmed V and J ends, which lost 2 bases and 1 base, there was a span of 12 bases. CDR3 in DNA: TGTGCCATCAGTGAGGGGGGGTCCGGGTCCTACAATGAGCAGTTCTTC. It translates to CAISEGGSGSYNEQFF.

This chain uses TRBV10-3 with TRBJ1-6; TRBD1 might be the D (6 bases). Germline V gives CDR1 ENHRY, CDR2 SYGVKD. V lost 6 bases and J 10 bases, leaving 25 bases between the germline ends. The CDR3 spans 17 residues. The DNA for the CDR3 is TGTGCCATCAGCCGGGAGGGGGGGTTCAATTCTGGATCACCCCTCCACTTT. Its translation: CAISREGGFNSGSPLHF.

The V gene is TRBV5-5, the J gene TRBJ1-1; D uncertain. CDR3 length: 14 amino acids. Germline V CDR1 and CDR2: SGHKS, YYEKEE (reference sequence). V gave up 1 base and J gave up 3 bases, with 10 bases separating them. The CDR3 nucleotides read TGTGCCAGCAGCTTGAAGATCTCGGACACTGAAGCTTTCTTT. Amino acids: CASSLKISDTEAFF.

The chain employs TRBV11-3 and TRBJ1-1, with a weak D call TRBD1 (5 bases). The CDR3 sequence is 13 residues long. Germline loops: CDR1 SGHNT, CDR2 YENEEA. V shed 5 bases and J shed 1 base, with 8 bases lying between them. CDR3 nucleotides: TGTGCCAGCAGCGTACAGGCGAACACTGAAGCTTTCTTT. It yields the protein CASSVQANTEAFF.

The gene calls are TRBV6-5 and TRBJ1-1; D is ambiguous. CDR3 size: 12 residues. Germline loops: CDR1 MNHEY, CDR2 SVGAGI. Trimming stripped 6 bases from V and 0 bases from J, with 5 bases between. The CDR3: CASRRMNTEAFF. The DNA for the CDR3 is TGTGCCAGCAGGAGGATGAACACTGAAGCTTTCTTT.

The CDR3 reads CASSSGQIPTQAFF. CDR3 DNA sequence: TGTGCCAGCAGCTCTGGACAGATCCCTACCCAAGCTTTCTTT. The chain uses TRBV13 and TRBJ1-1, with D possibly TRBD1 on 6 matching bases. Trimming shortened V by 4 bases and J by 9 bases, and 18 bases separated the two germline ends. CDR1 is PRHDT, CDR2 FYEKMQ, per germline (reference sequence). The CDR3 consists of 14 residues. The whole variable domain, filled in from reference TRBV13 and TRBJ1-1, reads AAGVIQSPRHLIKEKRETATLKCYPIPRHDTVYWYQQGPGQDPQFLISFYEKMQSDKGSIPDRFSAQQFSDYHSELNMSSLELGDSALYFCASSSGQIPTQAFFGQGTRLTVV.

The V and J genes are TRBV5-1 and TRBJ2-1, with D possibly TRBD2 on 6 matching bases. Trimming shortened V by 5 bases and J by 8 bases, and 20 bases separated the two germline ends. This CDR3 is 15 amino acids long. CDR1 SGHRS and CDR2 YFSETQ come from the germline V gene. The CDR3 sequence: CASSLEGGSFHEQFF. CDR3 nucleotide sequence: TGCGCCAGCAGTCTCGAGGGAGGTAGCTTCCATGAGCAGTTCTTC.

The rearrangement links TRBV5-4 to TRBJ2-5; TRBD1 matches 7 bases. CDR1 is SGHNT and CDR2 is YYREEE in the germline V gene (reference sequence). Losses at the gene ends were 1 base for V and 5 bases for J; bases not matched to a gene: 5. The length of the CDR3 is 14 residues. In nucleotides, the CDR3 is TGTGCCAGCAGCTTGAAGGGGGCAGGGGAGACCCAGTACTTC. It is translated as CASSLKGAGETQYF.

The chain has TRBV6-4 and TRBJ2-7; tentatively, D is TRBD2 (5 bases). The length of the CDR3 is 13 residues. In germline, CDR1 is MRHNA, CDR2 SNTAGT. The ends were cut back, 7 bases at V and 2 bases at J, with 12 bases in the middle. The CDR3 coding sequence is TGTGCCAGCATCACTACGAGGGCCTACGAGCAGTACTTC. Its translation is CASITTRAYEQYF.

The chain carries TRBV5-4 and TRBJ1-1; D is ambiguous. V gave up 5 bases and J gave up 1 base, with 15 bases separating them. The CDR3 is 15 residues long. From germline, CDR1 is SGHNT and CDR2 YYREEE (reference sequence). CDR3 sequence: CASRPGLSPNTEAFF. CDR3 bases: TGTGCCAGCAGACCGGGTTTGTCCCCGAACACTGAAGCTTTCTTT.